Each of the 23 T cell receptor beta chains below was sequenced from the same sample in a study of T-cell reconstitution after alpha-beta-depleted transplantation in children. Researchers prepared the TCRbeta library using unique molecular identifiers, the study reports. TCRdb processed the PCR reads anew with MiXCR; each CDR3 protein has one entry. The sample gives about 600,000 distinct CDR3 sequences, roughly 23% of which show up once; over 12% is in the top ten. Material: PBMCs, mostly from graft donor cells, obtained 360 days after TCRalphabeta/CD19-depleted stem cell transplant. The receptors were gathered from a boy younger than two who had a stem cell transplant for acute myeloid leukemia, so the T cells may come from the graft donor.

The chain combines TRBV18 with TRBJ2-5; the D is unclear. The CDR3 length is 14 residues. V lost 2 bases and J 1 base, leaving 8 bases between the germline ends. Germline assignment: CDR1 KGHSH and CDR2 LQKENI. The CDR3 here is CASSPSSAQETQYF. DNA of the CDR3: TGTGCCAGCTCACCATCGTCAGCCCAAGAGACCCAGTACTTC.

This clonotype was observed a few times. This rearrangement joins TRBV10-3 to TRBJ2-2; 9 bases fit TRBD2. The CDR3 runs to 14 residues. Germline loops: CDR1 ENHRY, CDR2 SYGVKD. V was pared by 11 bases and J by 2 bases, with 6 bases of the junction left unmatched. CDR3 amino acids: CAVMRGGNTGELFF. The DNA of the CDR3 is TGTGCCGTCATGCGGGGGGGCAACACCGGGGAGCTGTTTTTT.

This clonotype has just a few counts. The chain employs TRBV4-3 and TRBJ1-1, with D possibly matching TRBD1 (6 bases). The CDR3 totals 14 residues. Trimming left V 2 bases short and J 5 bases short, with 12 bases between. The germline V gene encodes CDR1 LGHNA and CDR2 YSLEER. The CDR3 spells CASSQQQGPTEAFF. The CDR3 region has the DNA TGCGCCAGCAGCCAACAACAGGGCCCGACTGAAGCTTTCTTT.

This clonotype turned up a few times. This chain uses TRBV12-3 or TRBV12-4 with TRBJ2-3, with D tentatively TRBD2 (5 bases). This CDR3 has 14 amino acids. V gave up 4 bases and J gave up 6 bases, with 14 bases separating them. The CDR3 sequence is CASSSLGRADTQYF. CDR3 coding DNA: TGTGCCAGCAGTTCACTAGGGCGGGCGGATACGCAGTATTTT.

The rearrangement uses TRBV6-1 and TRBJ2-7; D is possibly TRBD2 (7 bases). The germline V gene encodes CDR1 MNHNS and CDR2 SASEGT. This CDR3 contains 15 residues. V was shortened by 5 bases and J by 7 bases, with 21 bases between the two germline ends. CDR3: CASSKGGGPLWEQYF. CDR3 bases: TGTGCCAGCAGTAAGGGGGGGGGGCCTCTTTGGGAGCAGTACTTC.

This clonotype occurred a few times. CDR3 protein: CASRTTIGDRGFYEQYF. The CDR3, as DNA: TGTGCCAGCAGGACGACCATAGGGGACAGGGGATTCTACGAGCAGTACTTC. V usage is TRBV6-1 and J usage is TRBJ2-7; 10 positions agree with TRBD1. Per the germline V gene, CDR1 is MNHNS and CDR2 is SASEGT. Trimming removed 6 bases from V and 3 bases from J; junction bases left unmatched: 14. The CDR3 has 17 amino acids.

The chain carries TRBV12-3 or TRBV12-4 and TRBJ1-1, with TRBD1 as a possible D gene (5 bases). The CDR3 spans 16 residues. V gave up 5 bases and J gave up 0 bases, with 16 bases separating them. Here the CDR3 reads CASSPGGYSMNTEAFF. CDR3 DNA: TGTGCCAGCAGTCCGGGGGGGTACAGCATGAACACTGAAGCTTTCTTT.

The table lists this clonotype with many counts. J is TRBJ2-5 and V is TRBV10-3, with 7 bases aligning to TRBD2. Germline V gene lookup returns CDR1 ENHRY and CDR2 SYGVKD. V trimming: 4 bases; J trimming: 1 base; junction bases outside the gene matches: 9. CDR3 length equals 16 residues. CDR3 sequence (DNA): TGTGCCATCAGTGGCCTAGCGGAGGAGGGCCAAGAGACCCAGTACTTC. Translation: CAISGLAEEGQETQYF.

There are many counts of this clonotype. As DNA, the CDR3 is TGTGCCAGCAGTTTATGGGGGACAGCTGCGTTCAATGAGCAGTTCTTC. This sequence encodes CASSLWGTAAFNEQFF. This sequence joins TRBV12-3 or TRBV12-4 and TRBJ2-1, with 7 bases aligning to TRBD1. This CDR3 spans 16 amino acids. Unmatched junction bases numbered 10, after V lost 2 bases and J lost 6 bases.

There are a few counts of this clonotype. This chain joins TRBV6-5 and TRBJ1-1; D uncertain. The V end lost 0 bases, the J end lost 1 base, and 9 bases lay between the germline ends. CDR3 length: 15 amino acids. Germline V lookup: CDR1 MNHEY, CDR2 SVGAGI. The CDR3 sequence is CASSYSEGPNTEAFF. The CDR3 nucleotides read TGTGCCAGCAGTTACTCGGAAGGGCCGAACACTGAAGCTTTCTTT.

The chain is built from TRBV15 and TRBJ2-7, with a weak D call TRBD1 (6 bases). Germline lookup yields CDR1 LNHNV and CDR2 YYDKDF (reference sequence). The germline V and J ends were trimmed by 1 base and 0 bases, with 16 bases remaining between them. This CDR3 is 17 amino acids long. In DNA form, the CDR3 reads TGTGCCACCAGCAGAGCGGTCCAGGGGCCCAGCTCCTACGAGCAGTACTTC. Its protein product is CATSRAVQGPSSYEQYF.

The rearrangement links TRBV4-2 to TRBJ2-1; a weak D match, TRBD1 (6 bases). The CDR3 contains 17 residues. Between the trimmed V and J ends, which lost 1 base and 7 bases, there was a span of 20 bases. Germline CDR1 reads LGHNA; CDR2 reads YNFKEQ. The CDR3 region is CASSQGGGRGLFNEQFF. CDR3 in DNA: TGTGCCAGCAGCCAAGGGGGCGGCAGGGGTCTATTTAATGAGCAGTTCTTC.

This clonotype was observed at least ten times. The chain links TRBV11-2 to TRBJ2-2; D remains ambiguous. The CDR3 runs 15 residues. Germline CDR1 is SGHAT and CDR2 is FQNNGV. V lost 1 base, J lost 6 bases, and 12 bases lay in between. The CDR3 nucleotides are TGTGCCAGCAGCTTAGCCCCACCGCCGGCCGGGGAGCTGTTTTTT. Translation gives CASSLAPPPAGELFF.

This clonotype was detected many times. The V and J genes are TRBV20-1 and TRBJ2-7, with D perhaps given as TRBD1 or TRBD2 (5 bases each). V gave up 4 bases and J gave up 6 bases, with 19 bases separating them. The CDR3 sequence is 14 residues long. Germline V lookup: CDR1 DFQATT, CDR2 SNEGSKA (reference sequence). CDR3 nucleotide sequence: TGCAGTGCTACGAGGGACGGCCGGAGGTTCGAGCAGTACTTC. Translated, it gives CSATRDGRRFEQYF.

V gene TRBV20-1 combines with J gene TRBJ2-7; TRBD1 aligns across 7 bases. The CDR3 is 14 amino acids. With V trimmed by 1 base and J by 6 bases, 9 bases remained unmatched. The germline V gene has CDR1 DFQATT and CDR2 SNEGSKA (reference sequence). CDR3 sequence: CSARAQKGGLEQYV. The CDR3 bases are TGCAGTGCTAGAGCCCAGAAAGGGGGCCTCGAGCAGTACGTC.

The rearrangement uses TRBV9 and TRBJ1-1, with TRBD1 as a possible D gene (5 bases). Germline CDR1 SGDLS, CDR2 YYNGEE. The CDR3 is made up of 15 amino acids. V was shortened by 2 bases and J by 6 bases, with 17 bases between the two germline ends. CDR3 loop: CASSVAGAWDAEAFF. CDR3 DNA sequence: TGTGCCAGCAGCGTGGCCGGGGCCTGGGACGCTGAAGCTTTCTTT.

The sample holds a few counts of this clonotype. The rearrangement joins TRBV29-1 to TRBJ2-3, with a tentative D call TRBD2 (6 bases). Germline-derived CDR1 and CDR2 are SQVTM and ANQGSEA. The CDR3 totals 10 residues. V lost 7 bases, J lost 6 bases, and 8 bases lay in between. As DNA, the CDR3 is TGCAGCGCTGGGGGGGATACGCAGTATTTT. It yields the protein CSAGGDTQYF.

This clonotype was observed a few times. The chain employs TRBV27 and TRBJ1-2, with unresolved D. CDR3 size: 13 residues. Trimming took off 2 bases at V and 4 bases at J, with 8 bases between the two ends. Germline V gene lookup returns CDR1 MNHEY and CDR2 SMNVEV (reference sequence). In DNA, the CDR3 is TGTGCCAGCAGTTTAGACGCGACCTATGGCTACACCTTC. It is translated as CASSLDATYGYTF.

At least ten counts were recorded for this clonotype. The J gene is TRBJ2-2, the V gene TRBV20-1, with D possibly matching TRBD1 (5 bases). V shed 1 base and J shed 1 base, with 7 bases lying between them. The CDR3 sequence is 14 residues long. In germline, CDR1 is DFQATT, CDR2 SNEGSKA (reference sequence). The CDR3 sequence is CSARGRVNTGELFF. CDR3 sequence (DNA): TGCAGTGCTAGAGGCAGGGTGAACACCGGGGAGCTGTTTTTT.

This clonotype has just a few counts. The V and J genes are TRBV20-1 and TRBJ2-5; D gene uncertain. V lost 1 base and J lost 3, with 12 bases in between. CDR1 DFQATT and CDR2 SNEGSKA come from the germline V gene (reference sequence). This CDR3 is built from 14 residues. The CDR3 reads CSARGGYDKETQYF. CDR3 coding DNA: TGCAGTGCTAGAGGGGGATATGACAAAGAGACCCAGTACTTC.

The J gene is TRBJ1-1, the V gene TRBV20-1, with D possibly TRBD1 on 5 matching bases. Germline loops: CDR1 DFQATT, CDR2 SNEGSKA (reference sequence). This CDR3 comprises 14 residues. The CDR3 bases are TGCAGCGCACACTCCGGGACGGTGAACACTGAAGCTTTCTTT. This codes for CSAHSGTVNTEAFF.

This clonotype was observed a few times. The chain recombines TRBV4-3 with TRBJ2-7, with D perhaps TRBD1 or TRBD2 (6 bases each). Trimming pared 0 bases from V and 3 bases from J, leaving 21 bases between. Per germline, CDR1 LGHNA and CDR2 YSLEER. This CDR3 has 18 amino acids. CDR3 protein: CASSQDPGVGGAGYEQYF. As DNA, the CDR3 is TGCGCCAGCAGCCAAGACCCAGGGGTCGGAGGGGCCGGCTACGAGCAGTACTTC.

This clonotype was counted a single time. CDR3 coding DNA: TGCGCCAGCAGCCAAGAAGCGGCAGGGGGCCTGAGGTTACAATACAATGAGCAGTTCTTC. Protein product: CASSQEAAGGLRLQYNEQFF. This chain joins TRBV4-3 and TRBJ2-1, with TRBD1 identical over 8 bases. Looked up from germline, CDR1 is LGHNA and CDR2 is YSLEER. Trimming cost V 0 bases and J 4 bases; bases outside gene matches: 17. The CDR3 is made up of 20 amino acids.